A selection of T cell receptor beta chains follows, all from one sample in a study of cytomegalovirus exposure and HLA in healthy donors. Some clones are missing from TCRdb's copy, which holds only in-frame ones; the method was immunoSEQ multiplex PCR. Reported are approximately 120,000 clones; the ten largest clones contain over 2%. Specimen: PBMCs. These receptors all come from a man in his forties or fifties in good health and CMV-seronegative. Both conserved end residues are part of each CDR3. Fields, in order: V gene, J gene, D gene, CDR3 DNA, CDR3 protein. D genes are given only for firm matches.

V: TRBV7-2; J: TRBJ2-3; D: -; DNA: TGTGCCAGCAGCTTAGTCTCTGCAGATACGCAGTATTTT; CDR3: CASSLVSADTQYF
V: TRBV10-1; J: TRBJ1-1; D: -; DNA: TGCGCCAGCAGTACCGGCGGAGGAACGGACACTGAAGCTTTCTTT; CDR3: CASSTGGGTDTEAFF
V: TRBV7-9; J: TRBJ2-5; D: -; DNA: TGTGCCAGCAGCTTACGTGACAGAATAAAAGAGACCCAGTACTTC; CDR3: CASSLRDRIKETQYF
V: TRBV11-3; J: TRBJ2-1; D: TRBD2; DNA: TGTGCCAGCAGCCAAGTGCGTCGAGCTAGCGGGAGGGTCAATGAGCAGTTCTTC; CDR3: CASSQVRRASGRVNEQFF
V: TRBV7-8; J: TRBJ2-7; D: TRBD2; DNA: TGTGCCAGCAGCGACCGGGCGGGACTAGCGGTTTTCTCCTACGAGCAGTACTTC; CDR3: CASSDRAGLAVFSYEQYF
V: TRBV2; J: TRBJ2-7; D: -; DNA: TGTGCCAGCATTTTACAGGCGCAGTCTTCTGGACAGTACTTC; CDR3: CASILQAQSSGQYF
V: TRBV10-3; J: TRBJ2-7; D: TRBD1; DNA: TGTGCCATCAGTGATTCCGGGACAGGGACCTACGAGCAGTACTTC; CDR3: CAISDSGTGTYEQYF
V: TRBV5-6; J: TRBJ2-1; D: -; DNA: TGTGCCAGCAGCTTGGAATCGGGAGCCGACTACAATGAGCAGTTCTTC; CDR3: CASSLESGADYNEQFF
V: TRBV7-2; J: TRBJ1-5; D: TRBD1; DNA: TGTGCCAGCAGCTTACCCGGACAGGGTGGCCAGCCCCAGCATTTT; CDR3: CASSLPGQGGQPQHF
V: TRBV9; J: TRBJ2-7; D: -; DNA: TGTGCCAGCAGCGTAGATGGTACAGGGCCTACCTACGAGCAGTACTTC; CDR3: CASSVDGTGPTYEQYF
V: TRBV7-9; J: TRBJ2-5; D: -; DNA: TGTGCCAGCAGCTTAGACCGGGTGGCCCAAGAGACCCAGTACTTC; CDR3: CASSLDRVAQETQYF
V: TRBV30; J: TRBJ1-2; D: -; DNA: TGTGCCTGGACTCCGGACAGATCTAACTATGGCTACACCTTC; CDR3: CAWTPDRSNYGYTF
V: TRBV2; J: TRBJ2-1; D: -; DNA: TGTGCCTGGCTTGGGCTCGGCGAGCAGTTCTTC; CDR3: CAWLGLGEQFF
V: TRBV19; J: TRBJ1-2; D: -; DNA: TGTGCCAGTAGTATACTAACAGATAATAACTATGGCTACACCTTC; CDR3: CASSILTDNNYGYTF
V: TRBV7-9; J: TRBJ2-2; D: TRBD2; DNA: TGTGCCAGCAGCTTAAGCGGGAGAGGCACCGGGGAGCTGTTTTTT; CDR3: CASSLSGRGTGELFF
V: TRBV10-3; J: TRBJ2-1; D: -; DNA: TGTGCCACCCGCCCCGGACTAACCTACAATGAGCAGTTCTTC; CDR3: CATRPGLTYNEQFF
V: TRBV7-8; J: TRBJ2-1; D: -; DNA: TGTGCCAGCAGCTTACATCGGCTAGCTTCCGACGAGCAGTTCTTC; CDR3: CASSLHRLASDEQFF
V: TRBV11-3; J: TRBJ2-5; D: TRBD2; DNA: TGTGCCAGCAGCTTAGTGGGGACTAGCCGCCAGACCCAGTACTTC; CDR3: CASSLVGTSRQTQYF
V: TRBV29-1; J: TRBJ1-1; D: -; DNA: TGCAGCGTTGTCCTTCGCCTGAGGGCTGAAGCTTTCTTT; CDR3: CSVVLRLRAEAFF
V: TRBV2; J: TRBJ2-7; D: TRBD2; DNA: TGTGCCAGCAGGACTAGCGGTAAGGCCTACGAGCAGTACTTC; CDR3: CASRTSGKAYEQYF
V: TRBV27; J: TRBJ2-3; D: -; DNA: TGTGCCAGCAGTTTAAAGGGGGTCGGGAACCCAGTCGATACGCAGTATTTT; CDR3: CASSLKGVGNPVDTQYF
V: TRBV11-3; J: TRBJ2-7; D: TRBD1; DNA: TGTGCCAGCAGCTTAGGTTGGACAGGAGACTACGAGCAGTACTTC; CDR3: CASSLGWTGDYEQYF
V: TRBV5-4; J: TRBJ2-5; D: TRBD2; DNA: TGTGCCAGCAGCCGGGGACTAGCAGAAGAGACCCAGTACTTC; CDR3: CASSRGLAEETQYF
V: TRBV5-1; J: TRBJ2-7; D: -; DNA: TGCGCCAGCAGCTTGCGTCGGGGAGACGAGCAGTACTTC; CDR3: CASSLRRGDEQYF
V: TRBV11-3; J: TRBJ1-1; D: -; DNA: TGTGCCAGCAGCCCCCCTTGGCCAAGGAACACTGAAGCTTTCTTT; CDR3: CASSPPWPRNTEAFF
V: TRBV5-1; J: TRBJ2-7; D: TRBD1; DNA: TGCGCCAGCAGCGTCGGGACAGGGAGTCTCTACGAGCAGTACTTC; CDR3: CASSVGTGSLYEQYF
V: TRBV5-1; J: TRBJ1-1; D: -; DNA: TGCGCCAGCAGCTCGTCGGGGGGGGAAACTGAAGCTTTCTTT; CDR3: CASSSSGGETEAFF
V: TRBV4-3; J: TRBJ2-1; D: -; DNA: TGCGCCAGCAGCCAAGATCAGTACAATGAGCAGTTCTTC; CDR3: CASSQDQYNEQFF
V: TRBV9; J: TRBJ2-7; D: -; DNA: TGTGCCAGCAGCCCCGGATCCGAATCGGGGTACGAGCAGTACTTC; CDR3: CASSPGSESGYEQYF
V: TRBV6-1; J: TRBJ2-1; D: TRBD2; DNA: TGTGCCAGCAGCTGGAATAGCGGGAGGACCCTTGAGCAGTTCTTC; CDR3: CASSWNSGRTLEQFF
V: TRBV18; J: TRBJ2-3; D: TRBD2; DNA: TGTGCCAGCTCACACACCGGGACTAGCGGCCCCACAGATACGCAGTATTTT; CDR3: CASSHTGTSGPTDTQYF
V: TRBV19; J: TRBJ1-3; D: TRBD1; DNA: TGTGCCAGTACCGAGAATCCCGGGACAGGAAAAGACACCATATATTTT; CDR3: CASTENPGTGKDTIYF
V: TRBV5-6; J: TRBJ2-1; D: TRBD2; DNA: TGTGCCAGCAGCTTTGGACTAGCGGGAGAGGGGGAGCAGTTCTTC; CDR3: CASSFGLAGEGEQFF
V: TRBV7-8; J: TRBJ1-2; D: -; DNA: TGTGCCAGCAGCAAGGGACATTACACCTATGGCTACACCTTC; CDR3: CASSKGHYTYGYTF
V: TRBV7-9; J: TRBJ1-6; D: -; DNA: TGTGCCAGCAGCTTAGTCCCGAACTCTTATAATTCACCCCTCCACTTT; CDR3: CASSLVPNSYNSPLHF
V: TRBV6-6; J: TRBJ1-2; D: -; DNA: TGTGCCAGCAGACTGACAGGAGCCCGAGTAGGGGGCTACACCTTC; CDR3: CASRLTGARVGGYTF
V: TRBV5-1; J: TRBJ2-7; D: TRBD1; DNA: TGCGCCAGCAGCCCCGGGACAGCCTTCTACGAGCAGTACTTC; CDR3: CASSPGTAFYEQYF
V: TRBV5-5; J: TRBJ1-1; D: TRBD1; DNA: TGTGCCAGCAGCTGGGGACAGGGTGGGGACACTGAAGCTTTCTTT; CDR3: CASSWGQGGDTEAFF
V: TRBV7-8; J: TRBJ1-1; D: TRBD1; DNA: TGTGCCAGCAGCTTAGTCCAGGGGGATACTGAAGCTTTCTTT; CDR3: CASSLVQGDTEAFF
V: TRBV7-9; J: TRBJ2-1; D: TRBD1; DNA: TGTGCCAGCAGAGATCAGGGGGCCTCCTACAATGAGCAGTTCTTC; CDR3: CASRDQGASYNEQFF
V: TRBV5-4; J: TRBJ2-7; D: TRBD1; DNA: TGTGCCAGCAGCTTCGGTTCACAGGGGGCGTCCGAGCAGTACTTC; CDR3: CASSFGSQGASEQYF
V: TRBV10-3; J: TRBJ2-5; D: -; DNA: TGTGCCGCAGGGACCCTAGCGGAGACCCAGTACTTC; CDR3: CAAGTLAETQYF
V: TRBV7-2; J: TRBJ2-4; D: TRBD2; DNA: TGTGCCAGCAGCTTAGTGGGCTGGGGGGGCAAAAACATTCAGTACTTC; CDR3: CASSLVGWGGKNIQYF
V: TRBV6-5; J: TRBJ1-5; D: -; DNA: TGTGCCAGCAGATCCTTCGATCAGCCCCAGCATTTT; CDR3: CASRSFDQPQHF